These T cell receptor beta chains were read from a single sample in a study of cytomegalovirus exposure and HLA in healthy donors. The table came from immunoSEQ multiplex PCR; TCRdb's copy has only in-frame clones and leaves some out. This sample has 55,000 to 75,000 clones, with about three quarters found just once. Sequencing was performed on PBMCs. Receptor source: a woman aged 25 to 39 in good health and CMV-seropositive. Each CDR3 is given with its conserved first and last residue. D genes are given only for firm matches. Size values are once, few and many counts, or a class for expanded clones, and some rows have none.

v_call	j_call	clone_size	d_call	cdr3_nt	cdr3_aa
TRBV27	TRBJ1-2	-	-	TGTGCCAGCAGTTTAAGTACGGCTAACTATGGCTACACCTTC	CASSLSTANYGYTF
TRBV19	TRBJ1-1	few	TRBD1	TGTGCCAGTAGTACTCCGGGACAGGGGTTTGAAGCTTTCTTT	CASSTPGQGFEAFF
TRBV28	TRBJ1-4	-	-	TGTGCCAGCAGTTTCCTACAGGGAACGGTGGAAAAACTGTTTTTT	CASSFLQGTVEKLFF
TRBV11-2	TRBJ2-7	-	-	TGTGCCAGCAGCTTAGATCGAGGGATCAGGTACTTC	CASSLDRGIRYF
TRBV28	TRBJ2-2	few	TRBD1	TGTGCCAGCAGCCCCTGGACAGGGGGCAACACCGGGGAGCTGTTTTTT	CASSPWTGGNTGELFF
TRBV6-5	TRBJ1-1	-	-	TGTGCCAGCAGTTACTCGCCAGGGGCGAACACTGAAGCTTTCTTT	CASSYSPGANTEAFF
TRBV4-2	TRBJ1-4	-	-	TGTGCCAGCTTCCCTAGTACGGGACACGGTGAACTGTTTTTT	CASFPSTGHGELFF
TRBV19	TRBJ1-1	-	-	TGTGCCAGTAGTATAGCCCCAGGCACTGAAGCTTTCTTT	CASSIAPGTEAFF
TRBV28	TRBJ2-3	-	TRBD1	TGTGCCAGCAGTCCCACCGGGACAGGGCGCTTGGATACGCAGTATTTT	CASSPTGTGRLDTQYF
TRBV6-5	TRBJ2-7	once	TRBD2	TGTGCCAGCACCCAAACTAGCGGCTCACCGTACGAGCAGTACTTC	CASTQTSGSPYEQYF
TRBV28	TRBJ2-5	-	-	TGTGCCAGCAGGACGGACAGGAGGGTCCAAGAGACCCAGTACTTC	CASRTDRRVQETQYF
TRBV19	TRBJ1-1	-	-	TGTGCCAGTAGTACAGGGAGGAAGGGCACTGAAGCTTTCTTT	CASSTGRKGTEAFF
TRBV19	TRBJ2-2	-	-	TGTGCCAGTAGCCCCCAGAATACCGGGGAGCTGTTTTTT	CASSPQNTGELFF
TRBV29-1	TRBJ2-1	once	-	TGCAGCGTTGAAGCGGGACGGGGGATGGGGGATGAGCAGTTCTTC	CSVEAGRGMGDEQFF
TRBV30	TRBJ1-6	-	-	TGTGCCTTGACACTTTCTAATTCACCCCTCCACTTT	CALTLSNSPLHF
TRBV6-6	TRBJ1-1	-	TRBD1	TGTGCCAGCAGTTATGCTCGGACAGGAGCTTTCTTT	CASSYARTGAFF
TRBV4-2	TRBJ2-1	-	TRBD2	TGTGCCAGCAGCCAAGAGGTGGCTAGCGGGAGCAGCTCCTACAATGAGCAGTTCTTC	CASSQEVASGSSSYNEQFF
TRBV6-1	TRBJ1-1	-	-	TGTGCCAGCAGTGAAGTATGGGGGGGAAACACTGAAGCTTTCTTT	CASSEVWGGNTEAFF
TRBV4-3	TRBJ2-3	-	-	TGCGCCAGCAGCCAAGGTACGCAGGGAGGAGCGGCGGATACGCAGTATTTT	CASSQGTQGGAADTQYF
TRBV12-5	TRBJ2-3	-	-	TGTGCTAGTGGTTTGGCAGGGACAGATACGCAGTATTTT	CASGLAGTDTQYF
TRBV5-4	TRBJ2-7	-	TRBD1	TGTGCCAGCAGCTTGGAGGGGACAGGGAGCCACGAGCAGTACTTC	CASSLEGTGSHEQYF
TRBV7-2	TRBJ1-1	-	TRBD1	TGTGCCAGCAGCAGGGACAGTGAAGCTTTCTTT	CASSRDSEAFF
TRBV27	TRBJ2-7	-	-	TGTGCCAGCAGTTTCCGGGCAGGGGTAGACTACGAGCAGTACTTC	CASSFRAGVDYEQYF
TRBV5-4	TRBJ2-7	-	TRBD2	TGTGCCAGCAGCTCGACTAGCGGGGGCTACGAGCAGTACTTC	CASSSTSGGYEQYF
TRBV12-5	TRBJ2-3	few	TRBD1	TGTGCTAGTGGTCCCCCTAGCAGGGGGTATCCAGGCACAGATACGCAGTATTTT	CASGPPSRGYPGTDTQYF
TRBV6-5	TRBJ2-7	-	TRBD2	TGTGCCAGCAGCGCCCAAGCGGGAGGGCTCGAGCAGTACTTC	CASSAQAGGLEQYF